This TCR beta chain was observed in a study of regulatory and conventional T cells in RAG deficiency. CDR1 is SGHRS and CDR2 is YFSETQ in the germline V gene. Germline trimming cut 4 bases from V and 6 bases from J; bases unmatched to any gene: 6. This CDR3 spans 15 amino acids. Blood CD4+ CD25-low CD127-high conventional T cells supplied the genomic DNA template. The protocol was immunoSEQ multiplex PCR, while the TCRdb copy is restricted to in-frame clones and leaves out a portion. The top ten clones hold roughly 0.73% of a sample with some 23,000 clones, 85% to 95% of them seen once. The sample also formed part of further work on regulatory T cells. Per that paper: The PCR used 52 TRBV and 13 TRBJ primers.

This chain joins TRBV5-1 and TRBJ2-2, with 10 nucleotides matching TRBD2. The receptor comes from a human donor in good health. Material: CD4+ T cells sorted from blood. The CDR3 protein is CASSPSGSRSGELFF. CDR3 nucleotide sequence: TGCGCCAGCAGCCCTAGCGGGAGTAGGTCCGGGGAGCTGTTTTTT.